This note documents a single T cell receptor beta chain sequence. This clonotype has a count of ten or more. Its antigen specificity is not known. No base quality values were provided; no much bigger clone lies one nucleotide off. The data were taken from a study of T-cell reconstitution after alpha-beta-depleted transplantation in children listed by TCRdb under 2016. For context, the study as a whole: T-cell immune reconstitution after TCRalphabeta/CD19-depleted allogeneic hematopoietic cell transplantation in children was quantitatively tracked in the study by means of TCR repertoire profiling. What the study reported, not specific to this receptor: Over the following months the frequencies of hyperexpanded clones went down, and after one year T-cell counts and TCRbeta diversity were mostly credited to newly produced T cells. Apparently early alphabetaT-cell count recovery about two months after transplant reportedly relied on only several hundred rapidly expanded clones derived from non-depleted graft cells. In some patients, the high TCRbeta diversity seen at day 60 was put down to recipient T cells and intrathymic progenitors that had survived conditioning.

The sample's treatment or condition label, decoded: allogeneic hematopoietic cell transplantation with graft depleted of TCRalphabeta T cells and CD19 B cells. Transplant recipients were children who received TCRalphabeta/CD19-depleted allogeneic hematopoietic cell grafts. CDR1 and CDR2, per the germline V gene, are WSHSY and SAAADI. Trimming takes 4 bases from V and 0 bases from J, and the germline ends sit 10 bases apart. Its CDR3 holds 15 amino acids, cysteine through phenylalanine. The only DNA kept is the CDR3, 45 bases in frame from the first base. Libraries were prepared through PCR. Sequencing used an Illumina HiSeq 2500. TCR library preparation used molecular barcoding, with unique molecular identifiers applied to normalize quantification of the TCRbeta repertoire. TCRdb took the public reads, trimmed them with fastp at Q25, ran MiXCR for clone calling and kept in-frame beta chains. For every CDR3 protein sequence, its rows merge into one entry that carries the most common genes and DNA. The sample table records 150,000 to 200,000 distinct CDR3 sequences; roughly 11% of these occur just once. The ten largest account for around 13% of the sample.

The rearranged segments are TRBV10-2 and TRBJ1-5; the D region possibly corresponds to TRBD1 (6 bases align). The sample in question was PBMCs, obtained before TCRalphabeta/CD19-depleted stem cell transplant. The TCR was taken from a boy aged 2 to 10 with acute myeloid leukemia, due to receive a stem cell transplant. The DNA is TGCGCCAGCAGTGGGGACACCTATAGCAATCAGCCCCAGCATTTT. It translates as CASSGDTYSNQPQHF.